The 8 T cell receptor beta chains below were found in one sample sequenced in a study of regulatory T cells in long-lasting Graves disease. The TCR beta library used iRepertoire HTBI primers with Arm-PCR amplification of CDR3. MiXCR, run by TCRdb on the multiplex PCR reads, gives a single entry per CDR3 protein. This table has about 540,000 distinct CDR3 sequences, about 13% appearing once. Time point meaning: newly diagnosed GD, antithyroid drugs for less than 3 months. Isolated PBMC RNA provided the starting material for the TCR library. These sequences were also reported in another study, on T cells in Graves' hyperthyroidism and ophthalmopathy.

Sequenced here: peripheral blood mononuclear cells (PBMCs), sampled at new diagnosis, from a patient treated with antithyroid drugs. Receptor source: a man younger than 40 with Graves disease.

This clonotype appeared many times. The chain employs TRBV25-1 and TRBJ1-1; 7 bases map to TRBD1. The germline V gene encodes CDR1 MGHDK and CDR2 SYGVNS. Trimming took 3 bases from V and 5 from J; bases not matched to a gene: 6. The CDR3 runs to 14 residues. The CDR3 sequence is CASSESDRATEAFF. Written as DNA, the CDR3 is TGTGCCAGCAGTGAGAGCGACAGGGCAACTGAAGCTTTCTTT.

This clonotype has a count of ten or more. The rearrangement links TRBV20-1 to TRBJ2-5; 9 bases map to TRBD1. The trim removed 7 bases at V and 5 bases at J, leaving 8 bases unmatched. The length of the CDR3 is 13 residues. Germline V gene data show CDR1 as DFQATT and CDR2 as SNEGSKA (reference sequence). The CDR3 reads CSGQQGAMETQYF. CDR3 coding DNA: TGCAGTGGGCAACAGGGGGCGATGGAGACCCAGTACTTC.

This clonotype appeared many times. J is TRBJ2-5 and V is TRBV15, with TRBD2 as a possible D gene (5 bases). The CDR3 runs 15 residues. V gave up 0 bases and J gave up 4 bases, with 12 bases separating them. Germline CDR1 reads LNHNV; CDR2 reads YYDKDF (reference sequence). CDR3 coding DNA: TGTGCCACCAGCAGAGATCGAGGGCACCTAGAGACCCAGTACTTC. Amino acid sequence: CATSRDRGHLETQYF. Full variable domain (rest looked up from reference TRBV15 and TRBJ2-5): DAMVIQNPRYQVTQFGKPVTLSCSQTLNHNVMYWYQQKSSQAPKLLFHYYDKDFNNEADTPDNFQSRRPNTSFCFLDIRSPGLGDTAMYLCATSRDRGHLETQYFGPGTRLLVL.

This clonotype was counted many times. The gene calls are TRBV20-1 and TRBJ2-1, with a weak D call TRBD2 (5 bases). Germline values: CDR1 DFQATT, CDR2 SNEGSKA (reference sequence). The CDR3 runs to 13 residues. Trimming stripped 0 bases from V and 7 bases from J, with 10 bases between. CDR3 residues: CSARDLPGNEQFF. The CDR3 DNA reads TGCAGTGCTAGAGATCTTCCGGGGAATGAGCAGTTCTTC.

This clonotype appeared many times. The CDR3 is CARGLASSYNEQFF. The CDR3 DNA reads as TGCGCCAGGGGACTAGCGAGCTCCTACAATGAGCAGTTCTTC. This sequence joins TRBV5-1 and TRBJ2-1; 10 bases align to TRBD2. Looked up from germline, CDR1 is SGHRS and CDR2 is YFSETQ. This CDR3 is 14 amino acids long. After removal of 8 bases from V and 0 bases from J, the junction contained 2 bases not matched to a gene.

As regards this clonotype: A much bigger clone sits one base away, suggesting this may be a read error. The rearrangement joins TRBV7-8 to TRBJ1-2; 11 nucleotides line up with TRBD1. Germline CDR1 reads SGHVS; CDR2 reads FQNEAQ. V lost 5 bases, J lost 10 bases, and 15 bases stayed unmatched. The CDR3 has 16 residues. Written as DNA, the CDR3 is TGTGCCAGCAGCCTCTCCCCCGGGACAGGGGGTTCTGACTACACCTTC. Translation: CASSLSPGTGGSDYTF.

This clonotype was seen many times. The rearrangement uses TRBV5-5 and TRBJ2-5; a weak D match, TRBD2 (7 bases). V lost 2 bases and J 4 bases, leaving 18 bases between the germline ends. The CDR3 has 16 residues. CDR1 and CDR2 from the germline V gene are SGHKS and YYEKEE (reference sequence). For the CDR3, the DNA is TGTGCCAGCAGCTTCTACCCGTCGGGGGGCGTAGAGACCCAGTACTTC. Its protein is CASSFYPSGGVETQYF.

This clonotype occurred many times. The V call is TRBV6-2 or TRBV6-3, the J call TRBJ2-3, with D perhaps matching TRBD1 or TRBD2 (6 bases each). V was cut by 5 bases and J by 1 base, with 19 bases left in between. Germline V gives CDR1 MNHEY, CDR2 SVGEGT. This CDR3 is 17 amino acids long. Written as DNA, the CDR3 is TGTGCCAGCAGTCCTCAAAAGGGGGGCCGTGGCACAGATACGCAGTATTTT. Its translation is CASSPQKGGRGTDTQYF.